The T cell receptor beta chain described here comes from a study of blood T cell repertoires in COVID-19. The CDR3 has 12 residues. The germline V gene has CDR1 PRHDT and CDR2 FYEKMQ (reference sequence). V gave up 1 base and J gave up 7 bases, with 5 bases separating them. Participant ages covered roughly 18 to 89 years across 24 US areas. Grouping used clinical history reported by participants in a survey and questionnaire. Donors in Cohort 3 who had recovered were those with two negative PCRs, healthcare professional clearance, or resolution of their symptoms. In the authors' workflow: For nucleated cells, counts were estimated from reference gene primer amplification. Measured with immunoSEQ multiplex PCR; TCRdb has only the in-frame clones, and not every one. V, J and clone size reflect that table, while D and trimming were determined from the DNA. The sample shows 200,000 to 300,000 clones, around 88% of them seen only once.

The receptor's source is a man aged 40-50 years who had recovered from COVID-19. Material: PBMCs or T cells enriched from blood (not recorded which). This chain joins TRBV13 and TRBJ1-5; D is unresolved. For the CDR3, the DNA is TGTGCCAGCAGCTTAGCACGGCAGCCCCAGCATTTT. It specifies CASSLARQPQHF.